These T cell receptor beta chains were read from a single sample in a study of identical twins. TCRdb itself ran the 5' RACE reads through MiXCR, one entry per CDR3 protein. The sample includes just over 500,000 distinct CDR3 sequences, 20% to 25% seen only once; the top ten take roughly 0.9%. The data also belong to a second study, concerning T cells expressing NK-cell markers.

The sample comprised CD4+ T cells sorted from blood. Receptors originate from a woman aged 18-35 years in good health. CDR3s include the opening cysteine and the closing phenylalanine or tryptophan. A D gene is named only where the DNA matches it firmly. Expanded clones are given a class, and other clones once, few, many or no size at all.

CDR3nt | CDR3aa | j_gene | v_gene | abundance | d_gene
TGCAGTCCTCACCGCCCTCAAGAGACCCAGTACTTC | CSPHRPQETQYF | TRBJ2-5 | TRBV20-1 | - | -
TGTGCCAGCTTGTCCGAATCGAACACCGGGGAGCTGTTTTTT | CASLSESNTGELFF | TRBJ2-2 | TRBV6-1 | - | -
TGCAGTGCTAGGTATAGGGGGCAGCAAGAGACCCAGTACTTC | CSARYRGQQETQYF | TRBJ2-5 | TRBV20-1 | - | TRBD1
TGTGCCACCAGCAGAGAACTCCAAAGCGAGACCCAGTACTTC | CATSRELQSETQYF | TRBJ2-5 | TRBV15 | - | -
TGTGCCAGCAGTTTAGGGGGACCGCTCTACGAGCAGTACTTC | CASSLGGPLYEQYF | TRBJ2-7 | TRBV12-3/TRBV12-4 | - | -
TGCGCCAGCAGCACGGGTCTAGGGACTAGCGGAGCCTACAATGAGCAGTTCTTC | CASSTGLGTSGAYNEQFF | TRBJ2-1 | TRBV5-1 | - | TRBD2
TGCAGCGTTGAAGTTCTCCTGAACACCGGGGAGCTGTTTTTT | CSVEVLLNTGELFF | TRBJ2-2 | TRBV29-1 | - | -
TGTGCCAGCATTTATAGCGGGACCCAGTACTTC | CASIYSGTQYF | TRBJ2-5 | TRBV9 | few | -
TGTGCCAGCAGTTACTCGAATCGGCTAGCGGGGAAAGAGACCCAGTACTTC | CASSYSNRLAGKETQYF | TRBJ2-5 | TRBV6-5 | few | TRBD2
TGTGCCAGCCTTAAACTGGACGGTCAGCCCCAGCATTTT | CASLKLDGQPQHF | TRBJ1-5 | TRBV5-6 | - | -
TGCGCCAGCAGCTTAGGGGGGACCTGGGGACTCGAGCAGTACTTC | CASSLGGTWGLEQYF | TRBJ2-7 | TRBV5-1 | - | -
TGTGCCAGCAGTCCTCTCATTCTTGGGACAGTGAACACTGAAGCTTTCTTT | CASSPLILGTVNTEAFF | TRBJ1-1 | TRBV12-3/TRBV12-4 | many | TRBD1
TGTGCCAGCACCGGCCGAAGGGGCCCTAATCAGCCCCAGCATTTT | CASTGRRGPNQPQHF | TRBJ1-5 | TRBV12-3/TRBV12-4 | few | -
TGCAGTGCTCCAGACTCTAGCTCCTACGAGCAGTACTTC | CSAPDSSSYEQYF | TRBJ2-7 | TRBV20-1 | few | -
TGCAGTGCTAGATATGCAGGGGTCGACACTGAAGCTTTCTTT | CSARYAGVDTEAFF | TRBJ1-1 | TRBV20-1 | - | -
TGTGCCATCAGTGAAACGACAGACACCGGGGAGCTGTTTTTT | CAISETTDTGELFF | TRBJ2-2 | TRBV10-3 | few | -
TGTGCCAGCAGCCACTTGGGGGGGGCTGAAGCTTTCTTT | CASSHLGGAEAFF | TRBJ1-1 | TRBV11-3 | - | -
TGTGCCAGCAGCCCCGACGGTAACACCGGGGAGCTGTTTTTT | CASSPDGNTGELFF | TRBJ2-2 | TRBV5-5 | many | -
TGTGCCAGCAGAGGACAGGGGGAACAAGAGACCCAGTACTTC | CASRGQGEQETQYF | TRBJ2-5 | TRBV2 | - | TRBD1
TGTGCCAGCAGCCACGCCGGGGGTCGCAATGAGCAGTTCTTC | CASSHAGGRNEQFF | TRBJ2-1 | TRBV4-2 | - | -
TGTGCCAGCAGCTTCGACCCCGGGAATACGCAGTATTTT | CASSFDPGNTQYF | TRBJ2-3 | TRBV7-2 | - | -
TGTGCCAGCAGAAGGGGGTGGAACTCCTACAATGAGCAGTTCTTC | CASRRGWNSYNEQFF | TRBJ2-1 | TRBV25-1 | few | -
TGTGCCAGCAGCCCTAGCGGGACCCCACAAGAGACCCAGTACTTC | CASSPSGTPQETQYF | TRBJ2-5 | TRBV7-2 | - | TRBD2
TGCAGTGCCCTCAAAGGCGGGAGTGCCTCCTACAATGAGCAGTTCTTC | CSALKGGSASYNEQFF | TRBJ2-1 | TRBV20-1 | few | TRBD2
TGCAGCGTTCGGGACAGGGGGAATTCACCCCTCCACTTT | CSVRDRGNSPLHF | TRBJ1-6 | TRBV29-1 | - | TRBD1
TGTGCCAGCAGCTTAGGCTCGGGACAGGGGGCCTATGGCTACACCTTC | CASSLGSGQGAYGYTF | TRBJ1-2 | TRBV7-2 | few | TRBD1
TGTGCCAGCAGTCCAAACAGGGTTAGCTATGGCTACACCTTC | CASSPNRVSYGYTF | TRBJ1-2 | TRBV27 | - | -
TGTGCCAGCGAAACGGTCGGGGAGCTGTTTTTT | CASETVGELFF | TRBJ2-2 | TRBV7-9 | - | -
TGTGCCAGCAGCCTTGCGCGGGTCCGGGAGACCCAGTACTTC | CASSLARVRETQYF | TRBJ2-5 | TRBV13 | once | -
TGTGCCAGCAGTGAAGCCCAGCGCCAAGGGCAGTTCTTC | CASSEAQRQGQFF | TRBJ2-1 | TRBV2 | few | -
TGTGCCACCAGCAGAGTGTCGCAGGGGAATCAGCCCCAGCATTTT | CATSRVSQGNQPQHF | TRBJ1-5 | TRBV15 | - | -
TGTGCCACCTCGCCGGGCAGCTCCTACGAGCAGTACTTC | CATSPGSSYEQYF | TRBJ2-7 | TRBV27 | - | -
TGCGCCAGCAGCTTGACGGCAACGGCTGAAGCTTTCTTT | CASSLTATAEAFF | TRBJ1-1 | TRBV5-1 | few | -
TGTGCCAGCAGCCAAGGCAAGGGTACAGATACGCAGTATTTT | CASSQGKGTDTQYF | TRBJ2-3 | TRBV3-1 | - | -
TGCGCCAGCAGCTTCCGGGACAGATACACCGGGGAGCTGTTTTTT | CASSFRDRYTGELFF | TRBJ2-2 | TRBV5-1 | - | TRBD1
TGTGCCAGCAGCTTAGTTTCTAGCGGGAGCGGAGAGACCCAGTACTTC | CASSLVSSGSGETQYF | TRBJ2-5 | TRBV7-2 | - | TRBD2
TGCGCCAGCCTGCATATAGCCGGCCAAGAGACCCAGTACTTC | CASLHIAGQETQYF | TRBJ2-5 | TRBV10-2 | - | -
TGTGCCAGCAGCTGGGTAGGCCAAGAGACCCAGTACTTC | CASSWVGQETQYF | TRBJ2-5 | TRBV7-9 | - | -
TGCGCCAGCAGCTTGGAATTGGGGGTTACGCAGTATTTT | CASSLELGVTQYF | TRBJ2-3 | TRBV5-1 | few | -
TGTGCCAGCAGCGGGGGACAGAGCACAGATACGCAGTATTTT | CASSGGQSTDTQYF | TRBJ2-3 | TRBV9 | - | TRBD1
TGCAGTGCTGGAGAGTCTAGCGCTTACAATGAGCAGTTCTTC | CSAGESSAYNEQFF | TRBJ2-1 | TRBV20-1 | many | -
TGCGCCAGCGGGAAGGAATCCGGGGAGCTGTTTTTT | CASGKESGELFF | TRBJ2-2 | TRBV5-1 | few | -
TGTGCCACCAGCAGAGATCTTGGAGAGACCCAGTACTTC | CATSRDLGETQYF | TRBJ2-5 | TRBV15 | few | -
TGCAGTGCTAGACGGTGGAGGGCCCTAGCGGGAGGGGCCTACAATGAGCAGTTCTTC | CSARRWRALAGGAYNEQFF | TRBJ2-1 | TRBV20-1 | - | TRBD2
TGCGCCAGCAGCTTGGCGGTAGCGGGGGGGCCCGGCGGGGAGCTGTTTTTT | CASSLAVAGGPGGELFF | TRBJ2-2 | TRBV5-1 | - | TRBD2
TGTGCCAGCAGCTTGGTAGGGGCCAATGAGCAGTTCTTC | CASSLVGANEQFF | TRBJ2-1 | TRBV5-4 | - | -